These T cell receptor beta chains were read from a single sample in a study of blood T cell repertoires in COVID-19. Sequenced by immunoSEQ multiplex PCR; TCRdb stores in-frame clones only, minus some. Among fewer than 250,000 clones listed, 75% to 90% were seen once. The specimen sequenced was peripheral blood. Receptors originate from a man aged 55 to 69 with acute or convalescent COVID-19. CDR3s leave out the opening cysteine and the closing phenylalanine or tryptophan. A D gene is named only where the DNA matches it firmly.

V gene: TRBV4-1
D gene: TRBD2
J gene: TRBJ2-1
CDR3 protein: ASSQVPSGSSNEQF

V gene: TRBV18
D gene: TRBD1
J gene: TRBJ1-3
CDR3 protein: ASSPLRDRVGNTIY

V gene: TRBV21-1
D gene: NA
J gene: TRBJ2-7
CDR3 protein: ASRPNRGLAGGSAYEQY

V gene: TRBV28
D gene: TRBD1
J gene: TRBJ1-5
CDR3 protein: ASILTGGNQPQH

V gene: TRBV30
D gene: TRBD2
J gene: TRBJ2-2
CDR3 protein: AWSVPGGLTGELF

V gene: TRBV5-4
D gene: TRBD2
J gene: TRBJ2-3
CDR3 protein: ASSLAVLAGLVPSTDTQY

V gene: TRBV5-4
D gene: NA
J gene: TRBJ1-2
CDR3 protein: ASSLEGILGAGYT

V gene: TRBV30
D gene: TRBD1
J gene: TRBJ1-2
CDR3 protein: AWSVGGGQSYGYT

V gene: TRBV29-1
D gene: TRBD1
J gene: TRBJ1-2
CDR3 protein: SVEDHGKGAKDGYT

V gene: TRBV19
D gene: NA
J gene: TRBJ2-1
CDR3 protein: ATLGSSYNEQF

V gene: TRBV2
D gene: NA
J gene: TRBJ2-2
CDR3 protein: ASSEQGTNTGELF

V gene: TRBV6-5
D gene: NA
J gene: TRBJ2-7
CDR3 protein: ASSPPRGPYEQY

V gene: TRBV7-3
D gene: NA
J gene: TRBJ2-2
CDR3 protein: ASSLSGNGELF

V gene: TRBV29-1
D gene: NA
J gene: TRBJ1-2
CDR3 protein: SVLGTPETFYT

V gene: TRBV10-3
D gene: NA
J gene: TRBJ1-2
CDR3 protein: AIPSTVANYGYT

V gene: TRBV7-2
D gene: NA
J gene: TRBJ1-2
CDR3 protein: ASSLARAGNGYT

V gene: TRBV19
D gene: TRBD1
J gene: TRBJ1-4
CDR3 protein: ASSKRPGQGIIEKLF

V gene: TRBV2
D gene: NA
J gene: TRBJ2-7
CDR3 protein: ASSPWEEQY

V gene: TRBV2
D gene: TRBD1
J gene: TRBJ1-2
CDR3 protein: ASSDSGGPGSGYT

V gene: TRBV2
D gene: TRBD2
J gene: TRBJ2-1
CDR3 protein: ASSETSGRNEQF

V gene: TRBV6-5
D gene: NA
J gene: TRBJ1-2
CDR3 protein: ASSSTENYGYT

V gene: TRBV5-1
D gene: TRBD1
J gene: TRBJ2-7
CDR3 protein: ASSPDRGPYEQY

V gene: TRBV3-1/TRBV3-2
D gene: TRBD1
J gene: TRBJ1-3
CDR3 protein: ASSQGIFFRGQKHSGNTIY

V gene: TRBV2
D gene: TRBD1
J gene: TRBJ2-3
CDR3 protein: ASRPDRGDTDTQY

V gene: TRBV25-1
D gene: NA
J gene: TRBJ1-5
CDR3 protein: ASSETQGDSNQPQH

V gene: TRBV5-1
D gene: NA
J gene: TRBJ1-2
CDR3 protein: ASSPDRQNRPNYGYT

V gene: TRBV4-3
D gene: NA
J gene: TRBJ2-1
CDR3 protein: ASSQNQIYNEQF

V gene: TRBV30
D gene: NA
J gene: TRBJ1-1
CDR3 protein: AWSNSELRLEAF

V gene: TRBV5-1
D gene: NA
J gene: TRBJ2-7
CDR3 protein: ASSLGQAEQY

V gene: TRBV27
D gene: NA
J gene: TRBJ1-6
CDR3 protein: ASSLLRGNNSPLH

V gene: TRBV24-1
D gene: NA
J gene: TRBJ1-2
CDR3 protein: ATSDRDFRGYT

V gene: TRBV30
D gene: NA
J gene: TRBJ1-1
CDR3 protein: AWSLSAEVAF

V gene: TRBV19
D gene: TRBD2
J gene: TRBJ2-4
CDR3 protein: ASSIERGAIAKNIQY

V gene: TRBV2
D gene: NA
J gene: TRBJ2-7
CDR3 protein: ASRANRDMVLEQY

V gene: TRBV2
D gene: TRBD2
J gene: TRBJ2-1
CDR3 protein: ASSRMGLAGAPSYNEQF

V gene: TRBV9
D gene: TRBD2
J gene: TRBJ2-1
CDR3 protein: ASSERTSGNEQF

V gene: TRBV4-2
D gene: NA
J gene: TRBJ1-3
CDR3 protein: ASSRGDSGNTIY

V gene: TRBV5-1
D gene: TRBD1
J gene: TRBJ1-3
CDR3 protein: ASSKGQGARENTIY

V gene: TRBV6-1
D gene: TRBD1
J gene: TRBJ1-2
CDR3 protein: ASSDPGQGGKGTNYGYT

V gene: TRBV9
D gene: TRBD1
J gene: TRBJ2-7
CDR3 protein: ASSGQGYEQY

V gene: TRBV5-1
D gene: NA
J gene: TRBJ2-1
CDR3 protein: ASSLAIRQRYSYNEQF

V gene: TRBV9
D gene: NA
J gene: TRBJ2-3
CDR3 protein: ASSVGGARGDTQY

V gene: TRBV4-1
D gene: TRBD1
J gene: TRBJ1-1
CDR3 protein: ASSLQGSGEAF

V gene: TRBV19
D gene: NA
J gene: TRBJ1-3
CDR3 protein: ASSIQQGNTIY

V gene: TRBV4-3
D gene: NA
J gene: TRBJ1-2
CDR3 protein: ASSQDRTGGYT

V gene: TRBV10-3
D gene: NA
J gene: TRBJ2-1
CDR3 protein: AISESDSGYNEQF

V gene: TRBV3-1/TRBV3-2
D gene: TRBD1
J gene: TRBJ1-5
CDR3 protein: ASSLGQGAGQPQH

V gene: TRBV13
D gene: TRBD1
J gene: TRBJ1-4
CDR3 protein: ASSSWGQGSEKLF

V gene: TRBV27
D gene: TRBD1
J gene: TRBJ2-7
CDR3 protein: ASSYGTGYTSEQY

V gene: TRBV5-1
D gene: NA
J gene: TRBJ2-5
CDR3 protein: ASSPDSPAAETQY

V gene: TRBV4-1
D gene: NA
J gene: TRBJ1-5
CDR3 protein: ASSPHLREVYSNQPQH

V gene: TRBV27
D gene: TRBD2
J gene: TRBJ2-2
CDR3 protein: ASSPEGLAGGHSTGELF

V gene: TRBV30
D gene: NA
J gene: TRBJ1-1
CDR3 protein: ARKQTGLTEAF

V gene: TRBV4-3
D gene: TRBD2
J gene: TRBJ2-3
CDR3 protein: ASSQEVSVAGGYTDTQY

V gene: TRBV4-2
D gene: TRBD2
J gene: TRBJ2-7
CDR3 protein: ASSQDSGRAGEQY

V gene: TRBV7-8
D gene: NA
J gene: TRBJ1-3
CDR3 protein: ASSPPTGRNTIY

V gene: TRBV6-7
D gene: NA
J gene: TRBJ2-7
CDR3 protein: ASSYRGGGQY

V gene: TRBV11-2
D gene: NA
J gene: TRBJ2-7
CDR3 protein: ASSLAVGANSYEQY